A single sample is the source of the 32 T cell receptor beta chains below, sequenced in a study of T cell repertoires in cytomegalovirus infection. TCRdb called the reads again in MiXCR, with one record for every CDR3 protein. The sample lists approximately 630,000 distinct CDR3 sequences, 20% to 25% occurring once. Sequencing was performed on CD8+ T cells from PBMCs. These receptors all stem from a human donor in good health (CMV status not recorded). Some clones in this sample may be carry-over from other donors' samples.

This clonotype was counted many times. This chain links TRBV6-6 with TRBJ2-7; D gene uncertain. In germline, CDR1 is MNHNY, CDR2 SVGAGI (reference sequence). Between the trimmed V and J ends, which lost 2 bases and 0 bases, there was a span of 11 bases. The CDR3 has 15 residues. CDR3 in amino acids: CASSYESARSYEQYV. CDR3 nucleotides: TGTGCCAGCAGTTACGAGTCAGCTCGCTCCTACGAGCAGTACGTC.

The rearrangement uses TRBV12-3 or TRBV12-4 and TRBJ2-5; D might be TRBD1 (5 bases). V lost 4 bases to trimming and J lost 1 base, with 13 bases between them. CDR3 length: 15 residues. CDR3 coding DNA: TGTGCCAGCAGTTCCTACAGGAGTACCCAAGAGACCCAGTACTTC. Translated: CASSSYRSTQETQYF.

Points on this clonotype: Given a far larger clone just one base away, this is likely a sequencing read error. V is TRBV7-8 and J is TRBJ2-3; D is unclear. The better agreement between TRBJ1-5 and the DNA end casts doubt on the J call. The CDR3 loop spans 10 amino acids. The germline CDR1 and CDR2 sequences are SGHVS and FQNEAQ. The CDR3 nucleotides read TGTGCCAGCCGGGGTGATACGCAGCATTTT. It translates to CASRGDTQHF.

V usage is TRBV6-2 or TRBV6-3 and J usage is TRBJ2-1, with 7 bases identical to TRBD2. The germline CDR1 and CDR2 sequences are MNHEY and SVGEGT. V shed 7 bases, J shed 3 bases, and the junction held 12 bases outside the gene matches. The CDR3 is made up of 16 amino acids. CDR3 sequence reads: CASTGGTGGNYNEQFF. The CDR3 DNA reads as TGTGCCAGCACGGGAGGCACGGGGGGTAACTACAATGAGCAGTTCTTC.

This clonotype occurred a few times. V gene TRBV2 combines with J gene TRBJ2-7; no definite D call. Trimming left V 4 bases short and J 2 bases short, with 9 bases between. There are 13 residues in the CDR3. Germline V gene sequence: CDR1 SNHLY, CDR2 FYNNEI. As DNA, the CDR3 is TGTGCCAGCAGTGGACGCAGCCCCTACGAGCAGTACTTC. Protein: CASSGRSPYEQYF.

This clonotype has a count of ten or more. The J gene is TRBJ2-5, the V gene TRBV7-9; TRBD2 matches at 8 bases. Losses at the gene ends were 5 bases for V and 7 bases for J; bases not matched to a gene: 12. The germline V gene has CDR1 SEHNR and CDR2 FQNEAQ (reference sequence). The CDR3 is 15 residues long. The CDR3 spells CASSGPPGLVLTQYF. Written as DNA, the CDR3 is TGTGCCAGCAGCGGACCTCCGGGACTAGTTTTGACCCAGTACTTC.

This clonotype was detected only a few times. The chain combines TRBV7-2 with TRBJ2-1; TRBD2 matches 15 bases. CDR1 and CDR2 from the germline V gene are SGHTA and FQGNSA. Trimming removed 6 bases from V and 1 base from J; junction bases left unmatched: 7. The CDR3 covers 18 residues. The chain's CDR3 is CASSIGLAGGLSYNEQFF. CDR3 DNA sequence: TGTGCCAGCAGTATAGGACTAGCGGGGGGGTTGTCCTACAATGAGCAGTTCTTC.

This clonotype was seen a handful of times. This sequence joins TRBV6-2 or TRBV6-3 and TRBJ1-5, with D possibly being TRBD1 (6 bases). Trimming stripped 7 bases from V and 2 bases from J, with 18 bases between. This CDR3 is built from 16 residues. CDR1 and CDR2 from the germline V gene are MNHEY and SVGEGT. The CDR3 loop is CASKGVQGFGNQPQHF. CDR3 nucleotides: TGTGCCAGCAAGGGGGTGCAGGGTTTTGGCAATCAGCCCCAGCATTTT.

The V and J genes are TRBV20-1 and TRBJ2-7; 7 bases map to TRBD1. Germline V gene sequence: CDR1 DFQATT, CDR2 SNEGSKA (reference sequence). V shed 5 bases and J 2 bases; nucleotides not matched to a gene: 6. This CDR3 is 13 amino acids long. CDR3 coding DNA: TGCAGTGCTCGGACAGGAGATACCTACGAGCAGTACTTC. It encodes CSARTGDTYEQYF.

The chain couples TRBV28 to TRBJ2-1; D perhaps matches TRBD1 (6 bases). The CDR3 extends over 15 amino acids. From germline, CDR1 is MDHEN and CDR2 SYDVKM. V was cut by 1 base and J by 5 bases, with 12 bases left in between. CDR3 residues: CASSLYVGGDNEQFF. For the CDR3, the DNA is TGTGCCAGCAGTTTATACGTAGGGGGTGACAATGAGCAGTTCTTC.

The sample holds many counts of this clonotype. The DNA for the CDR3 is TGTGCCAGCAGCCCAGGGGCCAGCGGGGGGACCACAGATACGCAGTATTTT. This codes for CASSPGASGGTTDTQYF. This sequence joins TRBV7-3 and TRBJ2-3, with 9 bases fitting TRBD2. CDR1 SGHTA and CDR2 FQGTGA come from the germline V gene. CDR3 length: 17 amino acids. The ends lost 5 bases at V and 2 bases at J; junction bases unmatched: 11.

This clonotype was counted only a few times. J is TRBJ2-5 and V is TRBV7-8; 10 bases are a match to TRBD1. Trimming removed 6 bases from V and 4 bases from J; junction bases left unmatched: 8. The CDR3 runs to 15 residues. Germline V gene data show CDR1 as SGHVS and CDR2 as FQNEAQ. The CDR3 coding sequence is TGTGCCAGCAGTTCCGGGACAGGGGCGACAGAGACCCAGTACTTC. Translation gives CASSSGTGATETQYF. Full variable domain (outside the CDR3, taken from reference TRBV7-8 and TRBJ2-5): GAGVSQSPRYKVAKRGQDVALRCDPISGHVSLFWYQQALGQGPEFLTYFQNEAQLDKSGLPSDRFFAERPEGSVSTLKIQRTQQEDSAVYLCASSSGTGATETQYFGPGTRLLVL.

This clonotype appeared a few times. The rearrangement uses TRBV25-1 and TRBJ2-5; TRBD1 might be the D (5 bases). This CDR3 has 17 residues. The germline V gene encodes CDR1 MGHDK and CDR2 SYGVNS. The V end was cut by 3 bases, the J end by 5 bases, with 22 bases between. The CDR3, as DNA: TGTGCCAGCAGTGATCCCGAGACAAGGGGCGCTCGGGAGACCCAGTACTTC. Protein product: CASSDPETRGARETQYF. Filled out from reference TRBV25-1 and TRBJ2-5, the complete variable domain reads EADIYQTPRYLVIGTGKKITLECSQTMGHDKMYWYQQDPGMELHLIHYSYGVNSTEKGDLSSESTVSRIRTEHFPLTLESARPSHTSQYLCASSDPETRGARETQYFGPGTRLLVL.

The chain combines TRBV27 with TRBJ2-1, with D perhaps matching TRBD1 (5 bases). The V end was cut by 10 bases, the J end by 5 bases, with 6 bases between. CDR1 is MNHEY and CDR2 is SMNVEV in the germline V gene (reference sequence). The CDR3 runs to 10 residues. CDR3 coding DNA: TGTGCCACAGGGAACAATGAGCAGTTCTTC. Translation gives CATGNNEQFF.

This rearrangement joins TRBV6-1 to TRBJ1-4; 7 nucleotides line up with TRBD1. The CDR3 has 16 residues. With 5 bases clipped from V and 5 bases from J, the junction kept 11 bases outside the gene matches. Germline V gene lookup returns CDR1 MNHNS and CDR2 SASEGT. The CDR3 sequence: CASSPVRDSRNEKLFF. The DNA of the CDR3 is TGTGCCAGCAGTCCGGTTCGGGACAGCAGAAATGAAAAACTGTTTTTT.

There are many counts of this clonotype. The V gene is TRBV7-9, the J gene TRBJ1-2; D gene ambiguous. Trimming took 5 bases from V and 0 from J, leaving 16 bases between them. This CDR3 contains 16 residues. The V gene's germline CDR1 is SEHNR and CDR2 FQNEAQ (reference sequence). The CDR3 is CASSLKGTRSNYGYTF. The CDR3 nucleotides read TGTGCCAGCAGCCTGAAGGGTACCCGATCTAACTATGGCTACACCTTC.

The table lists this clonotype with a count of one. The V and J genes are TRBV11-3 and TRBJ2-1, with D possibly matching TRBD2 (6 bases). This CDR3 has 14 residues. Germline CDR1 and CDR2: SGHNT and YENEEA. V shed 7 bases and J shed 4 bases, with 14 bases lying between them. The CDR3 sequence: CASTLWGVYNEQFF. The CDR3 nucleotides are TGTGCCAGCACCCTTTGGGGGGTATACAATGAGCAGTTCTTC.

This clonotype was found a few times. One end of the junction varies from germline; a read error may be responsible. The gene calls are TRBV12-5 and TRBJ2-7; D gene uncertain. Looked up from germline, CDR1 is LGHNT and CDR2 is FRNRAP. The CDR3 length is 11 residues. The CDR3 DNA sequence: TGTGCTAGTGGTTTGGAAAAAGACGAATTCTTC. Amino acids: CASGLEKDEFF.

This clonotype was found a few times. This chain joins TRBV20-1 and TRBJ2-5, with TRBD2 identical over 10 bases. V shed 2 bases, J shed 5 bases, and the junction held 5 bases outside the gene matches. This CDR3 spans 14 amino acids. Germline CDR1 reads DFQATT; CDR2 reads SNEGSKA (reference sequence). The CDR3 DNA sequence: TGCAGTGCTAGAAAGCGGGGGGGCGGGGAGACCCAGTACTTC. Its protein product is CSARKRGGGETQYF.

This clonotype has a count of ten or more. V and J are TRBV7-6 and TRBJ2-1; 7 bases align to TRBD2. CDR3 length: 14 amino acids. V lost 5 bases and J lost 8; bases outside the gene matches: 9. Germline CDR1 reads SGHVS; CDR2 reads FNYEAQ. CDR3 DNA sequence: TGTGCCAGCAGCCCGACTAGCCCCCCCCATGAGCAGTTCTTC. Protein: CASSPTSPPHEQFF.

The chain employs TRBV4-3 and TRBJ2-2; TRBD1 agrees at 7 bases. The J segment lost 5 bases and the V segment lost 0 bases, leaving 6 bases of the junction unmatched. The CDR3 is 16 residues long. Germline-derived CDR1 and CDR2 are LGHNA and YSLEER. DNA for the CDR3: TGCGCCAGCAGCCAAGATACAGGGGCGTTTACCGGGGAGCTGTTTTTT. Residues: CASSQDTGAFTGELFF.

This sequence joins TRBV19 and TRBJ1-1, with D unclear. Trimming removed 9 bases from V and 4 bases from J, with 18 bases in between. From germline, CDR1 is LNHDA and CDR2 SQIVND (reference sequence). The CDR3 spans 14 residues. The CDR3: CASSWGRLTTEAFF. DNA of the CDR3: TGTGCCAGCTCCTGGGGTCGTCTGACCACTGAAGCTTTCTTT.

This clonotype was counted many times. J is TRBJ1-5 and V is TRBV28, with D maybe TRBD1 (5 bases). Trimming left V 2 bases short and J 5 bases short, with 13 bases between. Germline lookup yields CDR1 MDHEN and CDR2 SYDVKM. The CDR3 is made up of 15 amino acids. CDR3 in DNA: TGTGCCAGCAGTTTACCAGGGCTTTTCGATCAGCCCCAGCATTTT. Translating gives CASSLPGLFDQPQHF.

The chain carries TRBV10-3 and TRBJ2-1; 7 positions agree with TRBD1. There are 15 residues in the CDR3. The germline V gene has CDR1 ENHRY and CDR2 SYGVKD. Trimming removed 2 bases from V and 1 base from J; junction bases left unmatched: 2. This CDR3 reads CAISETGASYNEQFF. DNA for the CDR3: TGTGCCATCAGTGAGACAGGGGCTTCCTACAATGAGCAGTTCTTC.

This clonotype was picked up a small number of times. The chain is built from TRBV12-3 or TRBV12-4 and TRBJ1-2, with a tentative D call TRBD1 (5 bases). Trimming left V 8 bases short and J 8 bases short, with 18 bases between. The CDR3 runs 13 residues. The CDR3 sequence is CASSWGKTLGYTF. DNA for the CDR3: TGTGCCAGCTCCTGGGGGAAGACTCTCGGCTACACCTTC.

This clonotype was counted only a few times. CDR3 sequence (DNA): TGTGCCAGCAGTTTCGCGGGGACAGCTTTACGAAAACTGTTTTTT. Amino acids: CASSFAGTALRKLFF. The chain carries TRBV12-3 or TRBV12-4 and TRBJ1-4; 7 bases are a match to TRBD1. V shed 3 bases, J shed 10 bases, and the junction held 11 bases outside the gene matches. This CDR3 is 15 amino acids long.

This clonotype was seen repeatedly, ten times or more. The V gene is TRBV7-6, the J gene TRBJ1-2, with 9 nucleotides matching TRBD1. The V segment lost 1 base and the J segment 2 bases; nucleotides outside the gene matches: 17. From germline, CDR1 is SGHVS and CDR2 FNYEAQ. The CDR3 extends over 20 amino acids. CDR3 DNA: TGTGCCAGCAGCTTAGACATGAGCGGGACAGGGATCGATGGAAACTATGGCTACACCTTC. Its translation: CASSLDMSGTGIDGNYGYTF.

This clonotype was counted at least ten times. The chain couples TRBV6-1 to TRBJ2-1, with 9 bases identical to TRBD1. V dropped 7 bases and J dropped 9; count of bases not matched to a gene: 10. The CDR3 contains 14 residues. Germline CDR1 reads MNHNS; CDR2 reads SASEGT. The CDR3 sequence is CASTGTGYLAEQFF. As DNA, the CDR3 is TGTGCCAGCACGGGGACAGGGTATTTGGCTGAGCAGTTCTTC.

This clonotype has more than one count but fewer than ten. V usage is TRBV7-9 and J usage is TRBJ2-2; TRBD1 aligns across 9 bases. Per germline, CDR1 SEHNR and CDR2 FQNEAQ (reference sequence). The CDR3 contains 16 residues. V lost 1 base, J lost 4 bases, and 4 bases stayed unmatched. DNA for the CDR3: TGTGCCAGCAGCTTAGACAGGGGGCGCATCACCGGGGAGCTGTTTTTT. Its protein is CASSLDRGRITGELFF.

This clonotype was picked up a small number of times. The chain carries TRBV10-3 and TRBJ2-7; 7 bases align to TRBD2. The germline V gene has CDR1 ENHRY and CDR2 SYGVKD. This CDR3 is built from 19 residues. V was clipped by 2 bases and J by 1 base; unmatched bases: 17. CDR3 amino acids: CAISEPTGESTSRSYEQYF. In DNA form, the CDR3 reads TGTGCCATCAGTGAGCCGACTGGGGAGTCGACTAGCCGATCCTACGAGCAGTACTTC.

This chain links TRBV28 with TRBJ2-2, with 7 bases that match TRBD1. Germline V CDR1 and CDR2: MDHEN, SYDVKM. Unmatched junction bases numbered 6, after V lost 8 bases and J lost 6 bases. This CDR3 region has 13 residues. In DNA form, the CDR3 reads TGTGCCAGCTACCCCCAGGGGGCCGGGGAGCTGTTTTTT. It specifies CASYPQGAGELFF.

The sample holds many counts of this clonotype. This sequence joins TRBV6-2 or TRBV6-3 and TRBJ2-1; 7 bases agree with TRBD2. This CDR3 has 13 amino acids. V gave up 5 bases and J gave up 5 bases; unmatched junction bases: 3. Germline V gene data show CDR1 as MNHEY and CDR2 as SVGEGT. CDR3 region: CASSPRGDNEQFF. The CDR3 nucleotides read TGTGCCAGCAGTCCTCGGGGGGACAATGAGCAGTTCTTC.